The 7 T cell receptor beta chains below come from one sample, sequenced in a study of cytomegalovirus exposure and HLA in healthy donors. Vbeta (60) and Jbeta (13) primers were used in the PCR. Profiled with immunoSEQ multiplex PCR; TCRdb holds only in-frame clones, not every one. The repertoire holds around 150,000 clones, with around four fifths as singletons. The source material was PBMCs. The receptors were gathered from a male donor in good health and CMV-seronegative.

The gene calls are TRBV18 and TRBJ1-2; TRBD1 aligns across 7 bases. The V gene's germline CDR1 is KGHSH and CDR2 LQKENI. CDR3 length: 15 residues. The junction had 9 bases not matched to a gene; V was cut back by 0 bases and J by 8 bases. The CDR3 DNA is TGTGCCAGCTCACCACCCCAGGGGGTCGTATTCGGCTACACCTTC. Protein product: CASSPPQGVVFGYTF.

V and J are TRBV10-2 and TRBJ2-3, with D possibly matching TRBD1 (5 bases). The germline V gene has CDR1 WSHSY and CDR2 SAAADI. This CDR3 has 14 residues. The ends were cut back, 10 bases at V and 2 bases at J, with 16 bases in the middle. In DNA form, the CDR3 reads TGCGCCACCGCGAAGGCAGGGAACACAGATACGCAGTATTTT. Its translation is CATAKAGNTDTQYF.

The chain uses TRBV9 and TRBJ1-3, with 7 nucleotides matching TRBD1. Trimming cost V 3 bases and J 4 bases; bases outside gene matches: 13. Germline lookup yields CDR1 SGDLS and CDR2 YYNGEE. The CDR3 runs 17 residues. The CDR3 bases are TGTGCCAGCAGCGCCCGTACAGGGGATCTATTAGGAAACACCATATATTTT. Residues: CASSARTGDLLGNTIYF. Full variable domain (missing parts from reference TRBV9 and TRBJ1-3): DSGVTQTPKHLITATGQRVTLRCSPRSGDLSVYWYQQSLDQGLQFLIQYYNGEERAKGNILERFSAQQFPDLHSELNLSSLELGDSALYFCASSARTGDLLGNTIYFGEGSWLTVV.

This chain uses TRBV27 with TRBJ2-7; D is undetermined. CDR1 MNHEY and CDR2 SMNVEV come from the germline V gene (reference sequence). CDR3 length equals 15 residues. Trimming pared 2 bases from V and 0 bases from J, leaving 11 bases between. In DNA form, the CDR3 reads TGTGCCAGCAGTTTAACCCCTAGGAGCTCCTACGAGCAGTACTTC. It encodes CASSLTPRSSYEQYF.

This clone occurred once. This sequence joins TRBV15 and TRBJ1-1; a weak D match, TRBD1 (5 bases). Germline values: CDR1 LNHNV, CDR2 YYDKDF (reference sequence). The CDR3 is made up of 16 amino acids. V shed 0 bases and J shed 2 bases, with 13 bases lying between them. CDR3: CATSRDRGSVNTEAFF. As DNA, the CDR3 is TGTGCCACCAGCAGAGATAGGGGCTCGGTAAACACTGAAGCTTTCTTT.

This chain uses TRBV7-9 with TRBJ1-1; TRBD1 might be the D (6 bases). Trimming cost V 4 bases and J 0 bases, with 18 bases left between them. CDR1 and CDR2 from the germline V gene are SEHNR and FQNEAQ (reference sequence). This CDR3 region has 17 residues. The DNA for the CDR3 is TGTGCCAGCAGCTCCACAGACAGGACCCAAATGAACACTGAAGCTTTCTTT. Translating gives CASSSTDRTQMNTEAFF.

The rearrangement uses TRBV18 and TRBJ2-2; 11 bases are a match to TRBD2. Germline V gene lookup returns CDR1 KGHSH and CDR2 LQKENI. This CDR3 is 17 amino acids long. V was clipped by 6 bases and J by 3 bases; unmatched bases: 9. The CDR3 DNA reads TGTGCCAGCTCGCTTACCCTAGCGGGGGGCGACACCGGGGAGCTGTTTTTT. Protein sequence: CASSLTLAGGDTGELFF. Using reference TRBV18 and TRBJ2-2 for the parts outside the CDR3, the full variable domain is NAGVMQNPRHLVRRRGQEARLRCSPMKGHSHVYWYRQLPEEGLKFMVYLQKENIIDESGMPKERFSAEFPKEGPSILRIQQVVRGDSAAYFCASSLTLAGGDTGELFFGEGSRLTVL.